This T cell receptor beta chain is from a study of blood T cell repertoires in COVID-19. TCRdb's table, derived via immunoSEQ multiplex PCR, lists solely in-frame clones and lacks some. The table has 85,000 to 90,000 clones, 80% to 90% seen once; the top ten hold under 1.2%. The sequence was collected from a human donor in a cohort sampled during active COVID-19. Sequencing was done on a sample of peripheral blood.

For the CDR3, the DNA is TGTGCCAGCAGCTTACGGGCGGGTGGAAACACCATATATTTT. This codes for CASSLRAGGNTIYF. The chain recombines TRBV7-8 with TRBJ1-3; D uncertain. The V gene's germline CDR1 is SGHVS and CDR2 FQNEAQ. With 2 bases removed from V and 3 bases from J, the gap between germline ends came to 8 bases. This CDR3 is built from 14 residues.